Listed below are T cell receptor beta chains from one sample, sequenced in a study of early T cells in non-severe SARS-CoV-2 infection. TCRdb redid the calling of the 5' RACE reads with MiXCR, one entry per CDR3 protein. Of under 60,000 distinct CDR3 sequences in the sample, approximately 8% are singletons; the top ten hold 4% to 5.5%. The sequenced sample consisted of whole blood. The receptors originated from an adult who was a healthcare worker with PCR-confirmed SARS-CoV-2 infection or an uninfected control (not recorded which). The CDR3 runs from the conserved cysteine through the conserved F or W. Each record gives: CDR3 length, clone size, J gene, V gene, D gene, CDR3 protein, CDR3 DNA. The D gene is left open where the match is weak. Where a row states a size, it is once, few, many or the class of an expanded clone; other rows omit it.

15 | few | TRBJ2-1 | TRBV19 | - | CASSTLAPSGNEQFF | TGTGCCAGTAGTACCTTAGCCCCATCTGGCAATGAGCAGTTCTTC
13 | few | TRBJ1-1 | TRBV6-5 | TRBD1 | CAASGTDNTEAFF | TGTGCCGCATCCGGGACAGACAACACTGAAGCTTTCTTT
12 | - | TRBJ2-2 | TRBV4-1 | - | CASSQGTGELFF | TGCGCCAGCAGCCAGGGCACCGGGGAGCTGTTTTTT
14 | - | TRBJ2-3 | TRBV14 | - | CASSRGAFTDTQYF | TGTGCCAGCAGCCGCGGGGCGTTCACAGATACGCAGTATTTT
16 | few | TRBJ1-2 | TRBV24-1 | - | CATSGSPRGANYGYTF | TGTGCCACCAGTGGCTCCCCGCGGGGTGCGAACTATGGCTACACCTTC
12 | few | TRBJ2-1 | TRBV19 | - | CASRVQGTEQFF | TGTGCCAGTAGAGTACAGGGTACTGAGCAGTTCTTC
14 | - | TRBJ1-3 | TRBV10-3 | - | CAISEGTSGNTIYF | TGTGCCATCAGTGAGGGAACCTCTGGAAACACCATATATTTT
16 | few | TRBJ1-2 | TRBV6-1 | TRBD1 | CASSAQTGQLNYGYTF | TGTGCCAGCAGTGCCCAGACGGGACAGCTTAACTATGGCTACACCTTC
15 | - | TRBJ2-3 | TRBV9 | - | CASSVVRGGTDTQYF | TGTGCCAGCAGCGTAGTCCGGGGCGGGACAGATACGCAGTATTTT
19 | - | TRBJ1-2 | TRBV3-1 | TRBD1 | CASSQPRQKWDRDDYGYTF | TGTGCCAGCAGCCAACCGAGACAAAAGTGGGACAGAGATGACTATGGCTACACCTTC
14 | - | TRBJ2-3 | TRBV30 | TRBD2 | CAWSVERGGATQYF | TGTGCCTGGAGTGTGGAGCGGGGGGGCGCTACGCAGTATTTT
16 | few | TRBJ1-6 | TRBV30 | - | CAWRSIIGSYNSPLHF | TGTGCCTGGAGGTCGATTATCGGGTCCTATAATTCACCCCTCCACTTT
14 | - | TRBJ2-6 | TRBV6-5 | - | CASSYGSGANVLTF | TGTGCCAGCAGTTACGGCTCTGGGGCCAACGTCCTGACTTTC
15 | many | TRBJ2-3 | TRBV7-2 | - | CASSLDYTSTDTQYF | TGTGCCAGCAGCTTAGACTATACTAGCACAGATACGCAGTATTTT
14 | many | TRBJ1-1 | TRBV5-4 | TRBD1 | CASSPRQGTPSAFF | TGTGCCAGCAGCCCCAGACAGGGGACTCCGTCAGCTTTCTTT
14 | - | TRBJ2-7 | TRBV11-2 | - | CASSSLRGPYEQYF | TGTGCCAGCAGCTCGCTTAGGGGACCCTACGAGCAGTACTTC
17 | - | TRBJ2-2 | TRBV28 | - | CASSPGSAAPITGELFF | TGTGCCAGCAGTCCTGGGTCCGCGGCCCCGATTACCGGGGAGCTGTTTTTT
16 | few | TRBJ1-2 | TRBV5-5 | - | CASSPRLTLPSPGYTF | TGTGCCAGCAGCCCCCGATTGACACTTCCGTCGCCCGGCTACACCTTC
17 | many | TRBJ2-2 | TRBV5-1 | - | CASSLTYREPNTGELFF | TGCGCCAGCAGCTTAACTTACAGGGAGCCTAACACCGGGGAGCTGTTTTTT
11 | many | TRBJ2-3 | TRBV7-9 | - | CASGSTDTQYF | TGTGCCAGCGGGTCCACAGATACGCAGTATTTT
18 | few | TRBJ2-5 | TRBV28 | - | CASSSSPTSLQGRETQYF | TGTGCCAGCAGTTCGTCACCGACTAGTCTTCAAGGGCGAGAGACCCAGTACTTC
12 | few | TRBJ2-1 | TRBV30 | - | CAWSAIVNEQFF | TGTGCCTGGAGTGCAATCGTCAATGAGCAGTTCTTC
13 | - | TRBJ2-1 | TRBV7-7 | - | CASSPLTVNEQFF | TGCGCCAGCAGCCCCTTGACAGTCAATGAGCAGTTCTTC
13 | few | TRBJ2-5 | TRBV10-3 | TRBD1 | CAIGTGGQETQYF | TGTGCCATCGGCACAGGGGGGCAAGAGACCCAGTACTTC
15 | few | TRBJ1-3 | TRBV18 | TRBD1 | CASSLSQGSGNTIYF | TGTGCCAGCTCACTATCACAGGGGTCTGGAAACACCATATATTTT
14 | - | TRBJ2-1 | TRBV29-1 | TRBD2 | CSVVTSGSGDEQFF | TGCAGCGTCGTAACTAGCGGGAGTGGTGATGAGCAGTTCTTC
17 | many | TRBJ2-3 | TRBV6-5 | - | CASSYSIAGSSTDTQYF | TGTGCCAGCAGTTACTCGATCGCCGGATCTAGCACAGATACGCAGTATTTT
15 | few | TRBJ2-7 | TRBV5-1 | TRBD1 | CASSLTGTGSYEQYF | TGCGCCAGCAGCTTGACTGGGACAGGGTCCTACGAGCAGTACTTC
15 | few | TRBJ2-7 | TRBV7-8 | - | CASSLGGADPYEQYF | TGTGCCAGCAGCTTAGGGGGTGCGGACCCCTACGAGCAGTACTTC
12 | many | TRBJ2-1 | TRBV7-9 | TRBD1 | CASSPRGSEQFF | TGTGCCAGCAGCCCCAGGGGGAGTGAGCAGTTCTTC
16 | many | TRBJ2-1 | TRBV12-3/TRBV12-4 | TRBD2 | CASSFALAGGRSEQFF | TGTGCCAGCAGTTTTGCACTAGCGGGGGGTCGGAGTGAGCAGTTCTTC
15 | many | TRBJ1-5 | TRBV30 | - | CACGAGPYSNQPQHF | TGTGCCTGTGGGGCAGGGCCTTATAGCAATCAGCCCCAGCATTTT
15 | many | TRBJ2-5 | TRBV6-1 | TRBD2 | CASSVRREAQETQYF | TGTGCCAGCAGTGTAAGGCGGGAGGCACAAGAGACCCAGTACTTC
14 | - | TRBJ2-7 | TRBV30 | - | CAWAYGGSSYEQYF | TGTGCCTGGGCATACGGGGGAAGTTCCTACGAGCAGTACTTC
14 | few | TRBJ2-2 | TRBV2 | - | CASSRDSLTGELFF | TGTGCCAGCAGTCGGGACTCCCTTACCGGGGAGCTGTTTTTT
15 | many | TRBJ2-7 | TRBV20-1 | TRBD2 | CSASTGTSDSYEQYF | TGCAGTGCTAGTACCGGGACTAGCGACTCCTACGAGCAGTACTTC
16 | - | TRBJ2-7 | TRBV5-1 | TRBD2 | CASSRNSGGYGYEQYF | TGCGCCAGCAGCCGAAATAGCGGGGGTTACGGATACGAGCAGTACTTC
13 | many | TRBJ2-3 | TRBV6-5 | - | CASGGRGRDTQYF | TGTGCCAGCGGGGGCAGGGGCAGAGATACGCAGTATTTT
15 | - | TRBJ2-5 | TRBV28 | - | CASSSEASAQETQYF | TGTGCCAGCAGTTCTGAGGCCTCAGCTCAAGAGACCCAGTACTTC
13 | - | TRBJ2-3 | TRBV30 | - | CAWSADLTDTQYF | TGTGCCTGGAGTGCAGATCTCACAGATACGCAGTATTTT